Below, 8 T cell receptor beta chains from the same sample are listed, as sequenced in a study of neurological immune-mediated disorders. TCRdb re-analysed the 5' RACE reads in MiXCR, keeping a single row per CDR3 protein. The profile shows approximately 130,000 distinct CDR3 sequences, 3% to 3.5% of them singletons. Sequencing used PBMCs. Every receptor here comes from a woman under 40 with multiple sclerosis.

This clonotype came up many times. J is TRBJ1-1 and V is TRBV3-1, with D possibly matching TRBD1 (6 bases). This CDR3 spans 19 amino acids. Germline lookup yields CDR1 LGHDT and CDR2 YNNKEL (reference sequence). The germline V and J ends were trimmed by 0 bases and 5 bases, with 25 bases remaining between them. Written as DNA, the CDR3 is TGTGCCAGCAGCCAAGAATTTGGGGGAACAGGGCTAGGACGGACTGAAGCTTTCTTT. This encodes CASSQEFGGTGLGRTEAFF.

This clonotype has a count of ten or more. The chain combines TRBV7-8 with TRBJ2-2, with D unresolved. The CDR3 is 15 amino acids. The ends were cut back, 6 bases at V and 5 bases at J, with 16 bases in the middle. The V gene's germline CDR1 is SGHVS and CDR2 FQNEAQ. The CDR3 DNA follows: TGTGCCAGCAGTTATTACTCTCAGGCTACCGGGGAGCTGTTTTTT. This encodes CASSYYSQATGELFF.

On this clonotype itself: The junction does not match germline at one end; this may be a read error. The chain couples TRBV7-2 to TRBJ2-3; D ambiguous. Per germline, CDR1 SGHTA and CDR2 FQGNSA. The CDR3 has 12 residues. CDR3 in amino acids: CDSSRVTDTQYF. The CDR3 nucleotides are TGTGACAGCAGCAGAGTGACAGATACGCAGTATTTT.

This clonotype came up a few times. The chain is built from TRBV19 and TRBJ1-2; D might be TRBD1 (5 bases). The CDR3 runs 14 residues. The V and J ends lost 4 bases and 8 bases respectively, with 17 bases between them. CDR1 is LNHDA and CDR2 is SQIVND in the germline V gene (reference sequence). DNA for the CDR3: TGTGCCAGTAGTAAATATTGGGACGCTCGGGGCTACACCTTC. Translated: CASSKYWDARGYTF.

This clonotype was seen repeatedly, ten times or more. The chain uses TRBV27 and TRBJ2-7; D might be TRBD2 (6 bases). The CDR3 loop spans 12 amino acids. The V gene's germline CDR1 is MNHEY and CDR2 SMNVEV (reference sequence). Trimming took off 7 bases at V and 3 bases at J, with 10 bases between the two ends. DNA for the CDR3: TGTGCCAGCAAGGAGGGGTACTACGAGCAGTACTTC. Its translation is CASKEGYYEQYF.

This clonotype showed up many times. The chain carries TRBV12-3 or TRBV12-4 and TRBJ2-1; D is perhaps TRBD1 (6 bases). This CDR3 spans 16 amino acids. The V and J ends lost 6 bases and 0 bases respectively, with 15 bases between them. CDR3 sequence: CASSLQGISSYNEQFF. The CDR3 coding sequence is TGTGCCAGCAGCCTCCAGGGGATAAGCTCCTACAATGAGCAGTTCTTC.

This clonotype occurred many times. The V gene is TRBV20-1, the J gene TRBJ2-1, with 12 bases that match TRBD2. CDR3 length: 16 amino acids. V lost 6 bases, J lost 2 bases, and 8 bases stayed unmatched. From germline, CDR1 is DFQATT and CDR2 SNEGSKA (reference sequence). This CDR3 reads CSAMGGTSGPYNEQFF. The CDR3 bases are TGCAGTGCGATGGGGGGGACTAGCGGGCCCTACAATGAGCAGTTCTTC.

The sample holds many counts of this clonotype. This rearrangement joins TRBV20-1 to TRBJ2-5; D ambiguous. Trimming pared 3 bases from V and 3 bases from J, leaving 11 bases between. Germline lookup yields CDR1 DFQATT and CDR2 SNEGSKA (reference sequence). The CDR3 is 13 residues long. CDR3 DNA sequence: TGCAGTGCTAGGGCCTCCCTGGAAGAGACCCAGTACTTC. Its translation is CSARASLEETQYF.